This T cell receptor (beta chain) was sequenced during a study of graft-versus-host responses after intestinal transplantation. Study as a whole: Each of the recipients got a multivisceral, liver-intestinal, or isolated intestinal transplant. Induction with anti-thymocyte globulin, then tacrolimus and steroids for approximately three years, was given to all recipients.

Processing was applied to graft tissue in order to liberate intraepithelial and lamina propria lymphocytes. Data came from immunoSEQ multiplex PCR; TCRdb stores just in-frame clones and leaves some out. The repertoire holds 9,000 to 13,000 clones, with roughly 76% as singletons. The germline gives CDR1 LGHNA, CDR2 YSLEER. The CDR3 is made up of 15 amino acids. The V and J ends lost 1 base and 1 base respectively, with 9 bases between them. This chain connects TRBV4-3 to TRBJ2-3; D unclear. The sequenced sample was ileum tissue, obtained 23 days after intestinal transplant. This sequence originates from a human patient who received an intestinal transplant, so some T cells may come from the graft donor. The CDR3 region is CASSQGARGTDTQYF. The DNA for the CDR3 is TGCGCCAGCAGCCAAGGGGCCCGGGGCACAGATACGCAGTATTTT.